This TCR beta chain was sequenced in a study of T cells after yellow fever vaccination. Study-wide results and caveats: Of the clonotypes, a small share occurred in both CD4 and CD8 compartments. Booster sampling recovered most clones from primary vaccination (under 97% CD4, roughly 90% CD8).

Comments on this clonotype: Its target is not known.

The CDR3 totals 14 residues. Trimming removed 5 bases at V and 3 bases at J, with 14 bases between. The V gene's germline CDR1 is SGHDT and CDR2 YYEEEE. MiXCR, run by TCRdb on the 5' RACE reads, gives a single entry per CDR3 protein. The repertoire holds approximately 550,000 distinct CDR3 sequences, less than 20% seen once, with over 11% in the top ten. The source of this sequence is a man in his thirties or forties who received the YFV17D yellow fever vaccine. Sequenced here: PBMCs, sampled 15 days after the yellow fever booster vaccination. The chain is built from TRBV5-6 and TRBJ2-5; tentatively, D is TRBD2 (7 bases). CDR3 sequence (DNA): TGTGCCAGCAGAAAGGGAGGGGGAAAAGAGACCCAGTACTTC. This encodes CASRKGGGKETQYF.